Below, 3 T cell receptor beta chains from the same sample are listed, as sequenced in a study of blood T cell repertoires in COVID-19. Assay: immunoSEQ multiplex PCR; the TCRdb copy retains only in-frame clones and omits some. This sample has 200,000 to 250,000 clones; roughly 90% occur once, and the top ten carry 4% to 5.5%. Sample: peripheral blood. The source of these receptors is a woman between 40 and 55 years old with acute or convalescent COVID-19.

The chain carries TRBV11-2 and TRBJ2-3, with TRBD2 matching 8 bases. This CDR3 region has 14 residues. V lost 1 base to trimming and J lost 6 bases; unmatched junction nucleotides: 3. Germline lookup yields CDR1 SGHAT and CDR2 FQNNGV. CDR3 loop: CASSLAGGHDTQYF. For the CDR3, the DNA is TGTGCCAGCAGCTTAGCGGGGGGGCACGATACGCAGTATTTT.

The chain has TRBV19 and TRBJ1-4; D perhaps matches TRBD1 (5 bases). V shed 4 bases and J shed 5 bases, with 14 bases lying between them. Germline-derived CDR1 and CDR2 are LNHDA and SQIVND (reference sequence). The CDR3 is 15 amino acids. CDR3 sequence reads: CASSTPGTLNEKLFF. The CDR3 DNA follows: TGTGCCAGTAGTACGCCCGGGACTTTAAATGAAAAACTGTTTTTT.

The genes are TRBV9 and TRBJ2-3, with TRBD2 matching over 7 bases. The germline V gene has CDR1 SGDLS and CDR2 YYNGEE. The CDR3 consists of 15 residues. Trimming at V came to 0 bases and at J to 2 bases, leaving 3 bases not matched to a gene. The CDR3 sequence: CASSVGLAITDTQYF. CDR3 coding DNA: TGTGCCAGCAGCGTAGGACTAGCTATCACAGATACGCAGTATTTT.